Following are 7 T cell receptor beta chains from one sample sequenced in a study of cytomegalovirus exposure and HLA in healthy donors. 60 Vbeta and 13 Jbeta primers were used in PCR. Libraries were prepared by immunoSEQ multiplex PCR; TCRdb keeps only in-frame clonotypes and omits some of them. The table includes under 200,000 clones, roughly 80% detected once. Sequenced: PBMCs. All receptors derive from a male donor in good health and CMV-seropositive.

The chain recombines TRBV30 with TRBJ1-5, with D unresolved. The V gene's germline CDR1 is GTSNPN and CDR2 SVGIG (reference sequence). This CDR3 region has 13 residues. V lost 4 bases and J lost 5, with 12 bases in between. CDR3 DNA sequence: TGTGCCTGGACCCGAGGTTCTGATCAGCCCCAGCATTTT. Translation: CAWTRGSDQPQHF. The variable domain in full, with the rest retrieved from reference TRBV30 and TRBJ1-5, is SQTIHQWPATLVQPVGSPLSLECTVEGTSNPNLYWYRQAAGRGLQLLFYSVGIGQISSEVPQNLSASRPQDRQFILSSKKLLLSDSGFYLCAWTRGSDQPQHFGDGTRLSIL.

Points on this clone: A read error may account for a junction end that differs from germline. V gene TRBV6-9 combines with J gene TRBJ2-6, with 11 bases fitting TRBD1. This CDR3 is built from 15 residues. Germline V gives CDR1 MNHGY, CDR2 SVAAGI. CDR3 bases: TGTGCCAGCCGGGACAGGGGGGCTGGGGCCAACGGCCTGACTTTC. Translated, it gives CASRDRGAGANGLTF.

This chain joins TRBV7-2 and TRBJ2-7; perhaps TRBD1 as D (6 bases). Germline V CDR1 and CDR2: SGHTA, FQGNSA. Trimming shortened V by 3 bases and J by 3 bases, and 12 bases separated the two germline ends. The length of the CDR3 is 14 residues. The CDR3: CASSLEGGRYEQYF. CDR3 nucleotides: TGTGCCAGCAGCTTGGAAGGGGGTCGCTACGAGCAGTACTTC.

This chain joins TRBV6-5 and TRBJ2-7; TRBD1 agrees at 7 bases. The CDR3 runs 15 residues. The trim removed 4 bases at V and 2 bases at J, leaving 8 bases unmatched. Germline V gene sequence: CDR1 MNHEY, CDR2 SVGAGI. CDR3 in amino acids: CASSSPPQGAYEQYF. In DNA form, the CDR3 reads TGTGCCAGCAGTTCCCCTCCGCAGGGGGCCTACGAGCAGTACTTC.

The V call is TRBV7-6, the J call TRBJ2-5; TRBD1 agrees at 9 bases. V gave up 1 base and J gave up 14 bases; unmatched junction bases: 5. Germline V gene lookup returns CDR1 SGHVS and CDR2 FNYEAQ. This CDR3 contains 12 residues. The CDR3: CASSLDRDRVYF. The CDR3 DNA reads as TGTGCCAGCAGCTTAGACCGGGACAGGGTCTACTTC. Full variable domain (outside the CDR3, taken from reference TRBV7-6 and TRBJ2-5): GAGVSQSPRYKVTKRGQDVALRCDPISGHVSLYWYRQALGQGPEFLTYFNYEAQQDKSGLPNDRFSAERPEGSISTLTIQRTEQRDSAMYRCASSLDRDRVYFGPGTRLLVL.

The chain has TRBV28 and TRBJ2-5; D is undetermined. The J call may not be correct, given that the DNA end is closer to TRBJ2-7. Germline V gene data show CDR1 as MDHEN and CDR2 as SYDVKM. The CDR3 spans 13 residues. The CDR3 is CASSLVGAYEQYF. As DNA, the CDR3 is TGTGCCAGCAGCCTAGTAGGCGCTTACGAGCAGTACTTC.

The chain joins TRBV7-2 to TRBJ2-7, with no clear D. The CDR3 is 14 amino acids. The V end lost 5 bases, the J end lost 3 bases, and 14 bases lay between the germline ends. CDR1 SGHTA and CDR2 FQGNSA come from the germline V gene. CDR3 amino acids: CASSLDNSIYEQYF. The CDR3 DNA is TGTGCCAGCAGCCTAGATAACAGTATCTACGAGCAGTACTTC. The full variable domain, its missing parts supplied by reference TRBV7-2 and TRBJ2-7, is GAGVSQSPSNKVTEKGKDVELRCDPISGHTALYWYRQSLGQGLEFLIYFQGNSAPDKSGLPSDRFSAERTGGSVSTLTIQRTQQEDSAVYLCASSLDNSIYEQYFGPGTRLTVT.